A selection of T cell receptor beta chains follows, all from one sample in a study of T cells in Graves' hyperthyroidism and ophthalmopathy. TCRdb redid the calling of the multiplex PCR reads with MiXCR, one entry per CDR3 protein. The top ten hold 15% to 20% of the sample, which has a few hundred thousand distinct CDR3 sequences, approximately 15% seen once. The sequenced material came from blood. These receptors were obtained from a woman between 18 and 29 years old with Graves' hyperthyroidism. CDR3s include the opening cysteine and the closing phenylalanine or tryptophan. A D gene is named only where the DNA matches it firmly. The listing skips clone size in some rows; elsewhere it reads once, few, many or a size class.

16	many	TRBJ2-7	TRBD1	TRBV30	TGTGCCTGGAGTAAAGCGTGGTCCGGGACAGCCTACGAGCAGTACTTC	CAWSKAWSGTAYEQYF
15	many	TRBJ1-1	-	TRBV18	TGTGCCAGCTCACCACGGACAGAGAAGAACACTGAAGCTTTCTTT	CASSPRTEKNTEAFF
13	many	TRBJ1-2	-	TRBV2	TGTGCCAGCAGCCGCGGACAGTACTATGGCTACACCTTC	CASSRGQYYGYTF
13	-	TRBJ1-5	-	TRBV5-5	TGTGCCAGCAGCCCCGGCTACAATCAGCCCCAGCATTTT	CASSPGYNQPQHF
16	few	TRBJ2-2	TRBD1	TRBV19	TGTGCCAGTAGTATGGGACAGGGGGCTAACACCGGGGAGCTGTTTTTT	CASSMGQGANTGELFF
12	-	TRBJ2-1	-	TRBV7-2	TGTGCCAGCAGCTTAGCGCAGAGTGAGCAGTTCTTC	CASSLAQSEQFF
16	many	TRBJ2-5	-	TRBV15	TGTGCCACCCTACCCGGCGGTACAGGGCTGGAAGAGACCCAGTACTTC	CATLPGGTGLEETQYF
13	many	TRBJ2-7	-	TRBV9	TGTGCCAGCAGCGTAGTAGGTGGGTACGAGCAGTACTTC	CASSVVGGYEQYF
16	many	TRBJ2-2	TRBD2	TRBV11-1	TGTGCCAGCAGCTCCGCCGGGACTAGCCCATCCGGGGAGCTGTTTTTT	CASSSAGTSPSGELFF
18	many	TRBJ2-6	TRBD2	TRBV10-3	TGTGCCATCAGTGAGTCGTCGGGGGGATCGGCTGGGGCCAACGTCCTGACTTTC	CAISESSGGSAGANVLTF
13	many	TRBJ1-1	-	TRBV27	TGTGCCAGCCAGCCTGGAGGTAACACTGAAGCTTTCTTT	CASQPGGNTEAFF
15	many	TRBJ1-1	-	TRBV3-1	TGTGCCGGCAGCCAAGGGATACGGATGAACACTGAAGCTTTCTTT	CAGSQGIRMNTEAFF
15	many	TRBJ2-3	-	TRBV12-3/TRBV12-4	TGTGCCAGCAGTTTCAGCGGGTCTAGCACAGATACGCAGTATTTT	CASSFSGSSTDTQYF
15	many	TRBJ2-7	-	TRBV11-3	TGTGCCAGCAGCATCCTGGGGGCCTTCTCCTACGAGCAGTACTTC	CASSILGAFSYEQYF
13	many	TRBJ2-7	-	TRBV12-3/TRBV12-4	TGTGCCAGCAGTTTAGCAGAGACCCGGGAGCAGTACTTC	CASSLAETREQYF
14	-	TRBJ2-2	-	TRBV10-3	TGTGCCATCACGGCGCACTCGAACACCGGGGAGCTGTTTTTT	CAITAHSNTGELFF
16	many	TRBJ2-1	TRBD2	TRBV27	TGTGCCAGCAGTTCGCAAACTAGCGGAGGTTACAATGAGCAGTTCTTC	CASSSQTSGGYNEQFF
14	-	TRBJ1-4	-	TRBV9	TGTGCCAGCAGCGCCAAACAGGGTATGGAAAAACTGTTTTTT	CASSAKQGMEKLFF
11	many	TRBJ2-1	-	TRBV20-1	TGCAGTGCCCGAAGGAATCGGGAGCAGTTCTTC	CSARRNREQFF
15	many	TRBJ2-5	-	TRBV4-1	TGCGCCAGCAGCCAAGACCCCGCGTCGAGAGAGACCCAGTACTTC	CASSQDPASRETQYF
16	many	TRBJ2-4	TRBD2	TRBV7-9	TGTGCCAGCAGCCTGACTAGCGGGAGGGCCAAAAACATTCAGTACTTC	CASSLTSGRAKNIQYF
15	few	TRBJ2-7	TRBD1	TRBV4-2	TGTGCCAGCAGCCAAGCAGGGGGCCAGACCTACGAGCAGTACTTC	CASSQAGGQTYEQYF
16	few	TRBJ2-3	TRBD2	TRBV6-5	TGTGCCAGCAGTTACACGGGGGGGCGCGGTGCAGATACGCAGTATTTT	CASSYTGGRGADTQYF
17	few	TRBJ2-7	TRBD2	TRBV5-8	TGTGCCAGCAGTACTGGGGGCCCTAGCGGGAGATTCTACGAGCAGTACTTC	CASSTGGPSGRFYEQYF
18	many	TRBJ2-2	TRBD2	TRBV14	TGTGCCAGCAGCCAAGATTTAGCGGGAGTGCCGGTCACCGGGGAGCTGTTTTTT	CASSQDLAGVPVTGELFF
12	many	TRBJ2-5	-	TRBV20-1	TGCAGTGCTAGCGGGAGAAGTGAGACCCAGTACTTC	CSASGRSETQYF
15	-	TRBJ1-2	-	TRBV14	TGTGCCAGCAGCCAATCTTTGAGAACTAACTATGGCTACACCTTC	CASSQSLRTNYGYTF
13	many	TRBJ1-5	TRBD1	TRBV30	TGTGCCTGGAGTGAGACAGGGTATCAGCCCCAGCATTTT	CAWSETGYQPQHF
17	many	TRBJ2-6	TRBD1	TRBV27	TGTGCCAGCAAGGCGGGACAGGGGACTTCTGGGGCCAACGTCCTGACTTTC	CASKAGQGTSGANVLTF
13	-	TRBJ1-5	-	TRBV30	TGTGCCTGGAGTGTACGGGAGGATCAGCCCCAGCATTTT	CAWSVREDQPQHF
12	few	TRBJ2-2	-	TRBV19	TGTGCCAGTAGTCGGAATCCCGGGGAGCTGTTTTTT	CASSRNPGELFF
16	many	TRBJ2-2	TRBD2	TRBV6-1	TGTGCCAGCAAAATCCACAGCGGGAGGCGGGCCGGGGAGCTGTTTTTT	CASKIHSGRRAGELFF
18	-	TRBJ2-1	TRBD2	TRBV5-1	TGCGCCAGCAGCCCATGGGGTGGCGGGAGGGTATCCTACAATGAGCAGTTCTTC	CASSPWGGGRVSYNEQFF
12	once	TRBJ1-1	-	TRBV6-1	TGTGCCAGCAATACCCCGGGGGGGAGAGCTTTCTTT	CASNTPGGRAFF
17	many	TRBJ2-1	-	TRBV20-1	TGCAGTGCTAGAGATCTTAAGGTCCTCGGCTCCTACAATGAGCAGTTCTTC	CSARDLKVLGSYNEQFF
15	many	TRBJ1-5	-	TRBV6-5	TGTGCCAGCAGTTACTCCCGGACTAGCAATCAGCCCCAGCATTTT	CASSYSRTSNQPQHF
15	-	TRBJ2-5	-	TRBV9	TGTGCCAGCAGCCCCGAGGGGGGAGGAGGAGAGACCCAGTACTTC	CASSPEGGGGETQYF
17	-	TRBJ2-1	TRBD2	TRBV28	TGTGCCAGCAGTATACCGGCGACTAGCGGGGTGTTTGGCGAGCAGTTCTTC	CASSIPATSGVFGEQFF
15	few	TRBJ1-2	-	TRBV19	TGTGCCAGTTGGACAGAGATCGTCGGTAGCTATGGCTACACCTTC	CASWTEIVGSYGYTF
15	many	TRBJ1-6	-	TRBV4-1	TGCGCCAGCAGCCAAGCATTAGGGGGTAATTCACCCCTCCACTTT	CASSQALGGNSPLHF
17	many	TRBJ2-7	TRBD2	TRBV6-5	TGTGCCAGCAGTTCCTCGGCTGGTGGGAGCGGGAGCCACGAGCAGTACTTC	CASSSSAGGSGSHEQYF
17	many	TRBJ2-7	TRBD2	TRBV20-1	TGCAGTGCTAGAGGGGGACTAGCGGGTCTGAGCTCCTACGAGCAGTACTTC	CSARGGLAGLSSYEQYF
17	-	TRBJ1-6	-	TRBV20-1	TGCAGTGCTAGAGATCTCCCCAGGGCCTCTTATAATTCACCCCTCCACTTT	CSARDLPRASYNSPLHF
12	many	TRBJ2-1	-	TRBV11-2	TGTGCCAGCAGCTCAGATTACAATGAGCAGTTCTTC	CASSSDYNEQFF
15	few	TRBJ2-1	-	TRBV15	TGTGCCACCAGCAGAATCGGCGGGACCCACAATGAGCAGTTCTTC	CATSRIGGTHNEQFF